The clone carrying this T cell receptor beta chain was seen more than once but under ten times. Antigen: not known. V shed 5 bases and J 0 bases; nucleotides not matched to a gene: 3. The CDR3 has 15 residues. The germline V gene encodes CDR1 MGHRA and CDR2 YSYEKL. These data belong to a study of blood T cells in healthy people across ages. Study outcomes and limitations: Naive T cell percentage and TCR beta diversity correlated strongly.

The use of a sample-barcoded 5' primer and a J-beta primer mix characterized a second PCR of 7 to 11 cycles. TCRdb itself ran the 5' RACE reads through MiXCR, one entry per CDR3 protein. The sample records 600,000 to 800,000 distinct CDR3 sequences, more than 20% being singletons. The sample was blood. The sequence was obtained from a man between 65 and 79 years old in good health. This chain joins TRBV4-1 and TRBJ2-7; 11 positions match TRBD2. The CDR3 loop reads CASSSGLAASYEQYF. The CDR3 bases are TGCGCCAGCAGCTCGGGACTAGCGGCCTCCTACGAGCAGTACTTC.